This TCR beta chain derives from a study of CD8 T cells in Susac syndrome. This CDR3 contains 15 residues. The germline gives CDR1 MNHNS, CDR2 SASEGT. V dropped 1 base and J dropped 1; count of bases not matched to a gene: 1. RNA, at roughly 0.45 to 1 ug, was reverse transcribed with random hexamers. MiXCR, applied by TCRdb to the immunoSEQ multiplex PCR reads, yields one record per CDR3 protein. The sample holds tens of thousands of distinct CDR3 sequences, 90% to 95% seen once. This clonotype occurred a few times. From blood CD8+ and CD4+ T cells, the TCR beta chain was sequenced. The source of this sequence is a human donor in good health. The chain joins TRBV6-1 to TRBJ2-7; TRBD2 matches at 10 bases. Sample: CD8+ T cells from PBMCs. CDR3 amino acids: CASSEEAGGSYEQYF. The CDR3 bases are TGTGCCAGCAGTGAAGAAGCGGGAGGGTCCTACGAGCAGTACTTC.